Listed below are T cell receptor beta chains from one sample, sequenced in a study of blood T cell repertoires in COVID-19. This table comes from immunoSEQ multiplex PCR, and its TCRdb copy is limited to in-frame clones, with some not included. The table includes more than 200,000 clones, around 84% detected once. The specimen was peripheral blood. Receptors were obtained from a woman of 80 years or more with COVID-19, enrolled during active disease. Both conserved end residues are part of each CDR3. The D gene is left open where the match is weak. Only some rows state a clone size, as once, few, many or a class for expanded clones.

J gene	D gene	V gene	clone size	CDR3 protein	CDR3 DNA
TRBJ1-1	TRBD1	TRBV6-5	-	CASSTQGAEAFF	TGTGCCAGCAGTACGCAGGGGGCTGAAGCTTTCTTT
TRBJ1-2	TRBD1	TRBV5-4	-	CASSFKDRGRGYTF	TGTGCCAGCAGCTTTAAGGACAGGGGTCGTGGCTACACCTTC
TRBJ1-5	TRBD1	TRBV5-1	-	CASSPGTGKFGQPQHF	TGCGCCAGCAGCCCGGGGACAGGGAAATTTGGTCAGCCCCAGCATTTT
TRBJ2-2	TRBD2	TRBV10-2	-	CASSPSGGSGELFF	TGCGCCAGCAGCCCCTCGGGGGGGAGCGGGGAGCTGTTTTTT
TRBJ2-3	-	TRBV10-3	-	CAISSQGPTADTQYF	TGTGCCATCAGCAGCCAGGGTCCTACGGCGGATACGCAGTATTTT
TRBJ1-2	TRBD1	TRBV28	-	CASSSRTGSNYGYTF	TGTGCCAGCAGTTCCCGGACAGGGTCTAACTATGGCTACACCTTC
TRBJ2-5	TRBD1	TRBV19	-	CASSIQGTGPGTQYF	TGTGCCAGTAGTATCCAGGGGACAGGGCCTGGAACCCAGTACTTC
TRBJ1-2	-	TRBV5-4	-	CASSRPGELMGYTF	TGTGCCAGCAGCCGCCCGGGAGAACTGATGGGCTACACCTTC
TRBJ1-6	TRBD1	TRBV6-5	-	CASSTGQVINSPLHF	TGTGCCAGCAGTACCGGACAGGTGATAAATTCACCCCTCCACTTT
TRBJ1-5	-	TRBV2	-	CASSENSQQPQHF	TGTGCCAGCAGTGAAAACAGCCAGCAGCCCCAGCATTTT
TRBJ2-7	TRBD1	TRBV19	-	CASSWDRLSYEQYF	TGTGCCAGTAGTTGGGACAGGCTCTCCTACGAGCAGTACTTC
TRBJ1-1	-	TRBV5-1	-	CASSPLGGNTNTEAFF	TGCGCCAGCAGCCCACTCGGCGGGAATACGAACACTGAAGCTTTCTTT
TRBJ1-2	-	TRBV19	few	CASAGTSQLYGYTF	TGTGCCAGTGCGGGGACTAGTCAACTTTATGGCTACACCTTC
TRBJ1-1	TRBD1	TRBV7-8	-	CASSSRTGDDNTEAFF	TGTGCCAGCAGCTCAAGGACAGGGGATGATAACACTGAAGCTTTCTTT
TRBJ2-3	TRBD1	TRBV10-3	-	CAISRGQGDTQYF	TGTGCCATCAGCCGCGGACAGGGGGATACGCAGTATTTT
TRBJ2-3	-	TRBV28	once	CASSSQGAIGTQYF	TGTGCCAGCAGTTCCCAAGGGGCGATAGGTACGCAGTATTTT
TRBJ1-5	TRBD1	TRBV29-1	-	CSVESNRDRGLHSNQPQHF	TGCAGCGTTGAAAGTAACCGGGACAGGGGGCTTCATAGCAATCAGCCCCAGCATTTT
TRBJ2-5	-	TRBV7-8	few	CASSLDGGTPGTQYF	TGTGCCAGCAGCTTGGATGGCGGGACTCCAGGGACCCAGTACTTC
TRBJ2-3	-	TRBV6-5	-	CASRGLSRFTDTQYF	TGTGCCAGCAGGGGACTTTCGCGGTTCACAGATACGCAGTATTTT
TRBJ1-5	TRBD1	TRBV5-6	-	CASSRGQVSNQPQHF	TGTGCCAGCAGCCGGGGACAGGTTAGCAATCAGCCCCAGCATTTT
TRBJ2-2	TRBD1	TRBV6-6	-	CASTERQGATGELFF	TGTGCCAGCACGGAGAGACAGGGCGCCACCGGGGAGCTGTTTTTT
TRBJ1-1	TRBD1	TRBV6-2/TRBV6-3	-	CASSYRGRNTEAFF	TGTGCCAGCAGTTACAGGGGGCGGAACACTGAAGCTTTCTTT
TRBJ1-4	-	TRBV5-6	-	CASSLGQREKLFF	TGTGCCAGCAGCTTAGGGCAGCGGGAAAAACTGTTTTTT
TRBJ2-1	TRBD2	TRBV12-5	-	CASGLRLAGGPSSYNEQFF	TGTGCTAGTGGTTTACGGCTAGCGGGGGGCCCGAGCTCCTACAATGAGCAGTTCTTC
TRBJ2-1	-	TRBV12-3/TRBV12-4	few	CASSSGGYNEQFF	TGTGCCAGCAGTTCCGGGGGATACAATGAGCAGTTCTTC
TRBJ1-3	-	TRBV28	-	CASHSGNTIYF	TGTGCCAGTCACTCTGGAAACACCATATATTTT
TRBJ2-3	-	TRBV19	once	CASSPLRTATSTDTQYF	TGTGCCAGTAGCCCACTGAGGACAGCCACTAGCACAGATACGCAGTATTTT
TRBJ2-1	TRBD1	TRBV5-1	-	CASSPGTEGNEQFF	TGCGCCAGCAGCCCCGGGACAGAAGGCAATGAGCAGTTCTTC
TRBJ2-3	-	TRBV5-1	-	CASSLQRNTDTQYF	TGCGCCAGCAGCTTGCAGCGAAACACAGATACGCAGTATTTT
TRBJ2-5	TRBD2	TRBV29-1	-	CSVGSSGGRETQYF	TGCAGCGTTGGGTCTAGCGGGGGGCGGGAGACCCAGTACTTC
TRBJ2-3	TRBD1	TRBV24-1	-	CATSDSGTVTDTQYF	TGTGCCACCAGTGACTCCGGGACAGTCACAGATACGCAGTATTTT
TRBJ1-1	TRBD1	TRBV19	few	CASDRGFAEAFF	TGTGCCAGTGACAGGGGTTTCGCTGAAGCTTTCTTT
TRBJ1-4	-	TRBV5-1	-	CASSWAGTNEKLFF	TGCGCCAGCAGCTGGGCCGGGACAAACGAAAAACTGTTTTTT
TRBJ1-5	TRBD1	TRBV2	-	CASNGQGSNQPQHF	TGTGCCAGCAACGGACAGGGGAGCAATCAGCCCCAGCATTTT
TRBJ2-2	-	TRBV15	-	CATSRDQGPNTGELFF	TGTGCCACCAGCAGAGATCAGGGCCCTAACACCGGGGAGCTGTTTTTT
TRBJ2-3	-	TRBV7-8	-	CASTQLAGGTDTQYF	TGTGCCAGCACCCAGCTGGCCGGGGGCACAGATACGCAGTATTTT
TRBJ1-2	-	TRBV7-9	-	CASSLGVGGDGYTF	TGTGCCAGCAGCTTAGGGGTAGGGGGAGATGGCTACACCTTC
TRBJ1-5	-	TRBV4-2	-	CASSQVPGGNQPQHF	TGTGCCAGCAGCCAAGTGCCGGGGGGCAATCAGCCCCAGCATTTT
TRBJ1-2	-	TRBV3-1/TRBV3-2	-	CASSQELASLGYTF	TGTGCCAGCAGCCAAGAGCTAGCCTCGCTAGGCTACACCTTC
TRBJ2-2	TRBD2	TRBV5-1	-	CASSLVTSGGQNTGELFF	TGCGCCAGCAGCTTGGTTACTAGCGGGGGGCAGAACACCGGGGAGCTGTTTTTT
TRBJ1-6	TRBD1	TRBV7-2	-	CASSLVGGGGSPLHF	TGTGCCAGCAGCTTAGTAGGAGGGGGCGGGTCACCCCTCCACTTT
TRBJ2-1	-	TRBV9	-	CASSQEGHPYNEQFF	TGTGCCAGCAGCCAGGAGGGGCACCCCTACAATGAGCAGTTCTTC
TRBJ1-3	-	TRBV27	-	CASSSARVGNTIYF	TGTGCCAGCAGTTCGGCCAGGGTTGGAAACACCATATATTTT
TRBJ1-2	-	TRBV4-1	-	CASSRVVSAGGDYGYTF	TGCGCCAGCAGCCGAGTCGTGTCGGCAGGAGGGGACTATGGCTACACCTTC
TRBJ2-1	TRBD2	TRBV11-2	-	CASSGRGLAGGAPNNEQFF	TGTGCCAGCAGCGGAAGGGGACTAGCGGGGGGGGCCCCCAACAATGAGCAGTTCTTC
TRBJ1-4	TRBD1	TRBV4-1	-	CASSPQGGEKLFF	TGCGCCAGCAGCCCCCAAGGGGGCGAAAAACTGTTTTTT
TRBJ2-5	TRBD2	TRBV7-2	-	CASSLEVPIRGGDGKTQYF	TGTGCCAGCAGCTTAGAGGTCCCCATTCGGGGGGGGGATGGAAAGACCCAGTACTTC
TRBJ1-2	-	TRBV24-1	-	CATSGGGYGYTF	TGTGCCACCAGCGGGGGGGGGTATGGCTACACCTTC
TRBJ1-1	-	TRBV21-1	few	CASSKAAGCEAFF	TGTGCCAGCAGCAAAGCTGCGGGCTGTGAAGCTTTCTTT
TRBJ2-1	-	TRBV24-1	-	CATSGGDMKFF	TGTGCCACCAGTGGGGGAGACATGAAGTTCTTC
TRBJ2-3	-	TRBV7-9	-	CASSPLRSLGDTQYF	TGTGCCAGCAGCCCGCTTAGGAGCTTGGGAGATACGCAGTATTTT
TRBJ2-6	-	TRBV28	-	CASSLLRTTGANVLTF	TGTGCCAGCAGTTTATTACGTACTACTGGGGCCAACGTCCTGACTTTC